This passage covers 5 T cell receptor beta chains from one sample sequenced in a study of T cell repertoires in cytomegalovirus infection (dated by TCRdb to about 2019). TCRdb shows the sequencer as Illumina HiSeq 1500. TCRdb cleaned the public reads at Q25 with fastp, built clones with MiXCR and kept in-frame beta chains. Under each unique CDR3 protein, matching rows form one entry showing the most common genes and DNA. The sample table shows about 130,000 distinct CDR3 sequences, and less than 9.5% are seen once. About 9.5% of the sample is held by the ten biggest clonotypes. Sequences were obtained from PBMCs. These receptors all come from a human donor in good health (CMV status not recorded). Some clones in this sample may be carry-over from other donors' samples.

This clonotype was seen ten or more times. The chain is built from TRBV5-6 and TRBJ2-1; D is ambiguous. Germline V gives CDR1 SGHDT, CDR2 YYEEEE. The CDR3 totals 13 residues. V was clipped by 0 bases and J by 7 bases, with 8 bases between them. In nucleotides, the CDR3 is TGTGCCAGCAGCTTGGATTCTCCTAATGAGCAGTTCTTC. It specifies CASSLDSPNEQFF.

V and J are TRBV20-1 and TRBJ1-2; a possible D gene is TRBD1 (5 bases). Per germline, CDR1 DFQATT and CDR2 SNEGSKA (reference sequence). V lost 0 bases and J lost 2, with 10 bases in between. CDR3 length equals 14 residues. The CDR3 bases are TGCAGTGCTAGAGATCAACCAGGGAACTATGGCTACACCTTC. This sequence encodes CSARDQPGNYGYTF.

This clonotype was seen at least ten times. The CDR3 DNA reads as TGTGCCAGCAGCTTAGAGTGGAGGGGGAACACTGAAGCTTTCTTT. This encodes CASSLEWRGNTEAFF. The chain has TRBV7-8 and TRBJ1-1; D is perhaps TRBD1 (5 bases). The V end lost 1 base, the J end lost 1 base, and 10 bases lay between the germline ends. There are 15 residues in the CDR3. CDR1 SGHVS and CDR2 FQNEAQ come from the germline V gene.

This clonotype was observed at least ten times. V is TRBV4-1 and J is TRBJ2-3; 9 bases align to TRBD2. Germline values: CDR1 MGHRA, CDR2 YSYEKL. This CDR3 comprises 16 residues. V lost 0 bases, J lost 3 bases, and 4 bases stayed unmatched. CDR3 sequence (DNA): TGCGCCAGCAGCCAAGATTCGAGCGGGGGGACAGATACGCAGTATTTT. This gives the protein CASSQDSSGGTDTQYF.

This clonotype was picked up many times. The genes are TRBV12-3 or TRBV12-4 and TRBJ2-2, with unresolved D. CDR3 length: 14 residues. Trimming took off 5 bases at V and 5 bases at J, with 12 bases between the two ends. This CDR3 reads CASSLRRVTGELFF. CDR3 sequence (DNA): TGTGCCAGCAGTCTCAGGAGAGTTACCGGGGAGCTGTTTTTT.